A selection of T cell receptor beta chains follows, all from one sample in a study of CD8+ T cells in alopecia areata. Data came from immunoSEQ multiplex PCR; TCRdb stores just in-frame clones and leaves some out. The sample lists about 14,000 clones; 58% were seen once. Material for sequencing was CD4+ Tregs sorted from blood. All receptors come from a human donor with alopecia areata. Each CDR3 is given with its conserved first and last residue. The D gene is left open where the match is weak. The listing skips clone size in some rows; elsewhere it reads once, few, many or a size class.

D gene: TRBD2
CDR3 length: 15
J gene: TRBJ2-7
clone size: .
V gene: TRBV2
CDR3 protein: CASSGQGLAGAEQYF
CDR3 DNA: TGTGCCAGCAGTGGACAGGGCCTAGCGGGAGCCGAGCAGTACTTC

D gene: TRBD1
CDR3 length: 18
J gene: TRBJ1-5
clone size: .
V gene: TRBV28
CDR3 protein: CASSKHPGQGRRNQPQHF
CDR3 DNA: TGTGCCAGCAGTAAACACCCTGGACAGGGGCGGAGAAATCAGCCCCAGCATTTT

D gene: TRBD2
CDR3 length: 15
J gene: TRBJ2-3
clone size: .
V gene: TRBV5-1
CDR3 protein: CASTRAAGGTDTQYF
CDR3 DNA: TGCGCCAGCACCCGCGCGGCGGGAGGGACAGATACGCAGTATTTT

D gene: TRBD2
CDR3 length: 14
J gene: TRBJ2-7
clone size: .
V gene: TRBV10-3
CDR3 protein: CAISVSGSSYEQYF
CDR3 DNA: TGTGCCATCAGCGTCAGCGGGAGCAGCTACGAGCAGTACTTC

D gene: TRBD1
CDR3 length: 12
J gene: TRBJ1-5
clone size: .
V gene: TRBV28
CDR3 protein: CASAGGYRPQHF
CDR3 DNA: TGTGCCAGTGCAGGGGGTTATAGGCCCCAGCATTTT

D gene: .
CDR3 length: 13
J gene: TRBJ2-2
clone size: .
V gene: TRBV5-1
CDR3 protein: CASIGLGYGELFF
CDR3 DNA: TGCGCCAGCATCGGTCTAGGGTACGGGGAGCTGTTTTTT

D gene: .
CDR3 length: 14
J gene: TRBJ1-2
clone size: .
V gene: TRBV7-8
CDR3 protein: CASSARAGVYGYTF
CDR3 DNA: TGTGCCAGCAGCGCGCGGGCGGGGGTTTATGGCTACACCTTC

D gene: .
CDR3 length: 12
J gene: TRBJ1-1
clone size: .
V gene: TRBV28
CDR3 protein: CATVQEDTEAFF
CDR3 DNA: TGTGCCACCGTACAGGAGGACACTGAAGCTTTCTTT

D gene: .
CDR3 length: 13
J gene: TRBJ2-7
clone size: large
V gene: TRBV7-9
CDR3 protein: CASSWGVRNEQYF
CDR3 DNA: TGTGCCAGCAGCTGGGGGGTGAGGAACGAGCAGTACTTC

D gene: .
CDR3 length: 18
J gene: TRBJ2-6
clone size: once
V gene: TRBV5-4
CDR3 protein: CASSLARGSNPGANVLTF
CDR3 DNA: TGTGCCAGCAGCTTAGCTCGCGGATCTAATCCTGGGGCCAACGTCCTGACTTTC

D gene: .
CDR3 length: 14
J gene: TRBJ2-1
clone size: .
V gene: TRBV30
CDR3 protein: CAWSVLPSDNEQFF
CDR3 DNA: TGTGCCTGGAGTGTACTCCCCTCCGACAATGAGCAGTTCTTC

D gene: .
CDR3 length: 16
J gene: TRBJ2-7
clone size: once
V gene: TRBV5-1
CDR3 protein: CASSRGVTSRSYEQYF
CDR3 DNA: TGCGCCAGCAGCCGAGGGGTTACTAGCCGCTCCTACGAGCAGTACTTC

D gene: .
CDR3 length: 14
J gene: TRBJ1-1
clone size: once
V gene: TRBV5-1
CDR3 protein: CASSLPGQNTEAFF
CDR3 DNA: TGCGCCAGCAGCTTGCCAGGACAGAACACTGAAGCTTTCTTT

D gene: .
CDR3 length: 14
J gene: TRBJ2-7
clone size: .
V gene: TRBV5-1
CDR3 protein: CASSLVRNSYEQYF
CDR3 DNA: TGCGCCAGCAGCTTGGTACGAAACTCCTACGAGCAGTACTTC

D gene: TRBD1
CDR3 length: 17
J gene: TRBJ1-2
clone size: medium-sized
V gene: TRBV7-9
CDR3 protein: CASRTGTGEDRDYGYTF
CDR3 DNA: TGTGCCAGCAGGACCGGGACAGGGGAGGACCGGGACTATGGCTACACCTTC

D gene: TRBD1
CDR3 length: 20
J gene: TRBJ2-1
clone size: few
V gene: TRBV7-8
CDR3 protein: CASSLGWISGQGPSYNEQFF
CDR3 DNA: TGTGCCAGCAGCTTAGGTTGGATCTCGGGACAGGGCCCCTCCTACAATGAGCAGTTCTTC

D gene: TRBD1
CDR3 length: 11
J gene: TRBJ2-7
clone size: .
V gene: TRBV6-5
CDR3 protein: CAVGTVYEQYF
CDR3 DNA: TGTGCCGTAGGGACAGTCTACGAGCAGTACTTC

D gene: TRBD2
CDR3 length: 13
J gene: TRBJ2-1
clone size: .
V gene: TRBV2
CDR3 protein: CARPGLAIGEQFF
CDR3 DNA: TGTGCCAGACCGGGACTAGCCATCGGTGAGCAGTTCTTC

D gene: TRBD2
CDR3 length: 16
J gene: TRBJ2-1
clone size: .
V gene: TRBV18
CDR3 protein: CASSPLLAGGHNEQFF
CDR3 DNA: TGTGCCAGCTCACCGTTACTAGCGGGAGGGCATAATGAGCAGTTCTTC

D gene: TRBD1
CDR3 length: 16
J gene: TRBJ2-3
clone size: few
V gene: TRBV2
CDR3 protein: CASSPFGTGLRNTQYF
CDR3 DNA: TGTGCCAGCAGCCCCTTCGGGACAGGGTTAAGGAATACGCAGTATTTT

D gene: .
CDR3 length: 14
J gene: TRBJ1-2
clone size: .
V gene: TRBV7-8
CDR3 protein: CASSSRGPNYGYTF
CDR3 DNA: TGTGCCAGCTCCTCTCGGGGGCCTAACTATGGCTACACCTTC

D gene: .
CDR3 length: 11
J gene: TRBJ1-5
clone size: .
V gene: TRBV28
CDR3 protein: CASSFGGPQHF
CDR3 DNA: TGTGCCAGCAGTTTTGGTGGGCCCCAGCATTTT

D gene: .
CDR3 length: 18
J gene: TRBJ2-7
clone size: .
V gene: TRBV28
CDR3 protein: CASSVLNDRTFGSYEQYF
CDR3 DNA: TGTGCCAGCAGTGTCCTAAATGACAGAACCTTCGGGTCCTACGAGCAGTACTTC

D gene: TRBD1
CDR3 length: 14
J gene: TRBJ1-1
clone size: .
V gene: TRBV5-1
CDR3 protein: CASSLFLQGPQAFF
CDR3 DNA: TGCGCCAGCAGCTTGTTTCTACAGGGGCCGCAAGCTTTCTTT

D gene: TRBD2
CDR3 length: 15
J gene: TRBJ2-5
clone size: .
V gene: TRBV19
CDR3 protein: CASAPGAAGGETQYF
CDR3 DNA: TGTGCCAGCGCACCTGGTGCGGCCGGGGGGGAGACCCAGTACTTC

D gene: TRBD1
CDR3 length: 13
J gene: TRBJ1-5
clone size: .
V gene: TRBV5-1
CDR3 protein: CASSWTGNQPQHF
CDR3 DNA: TGCGCCAGCAGCTGGACAGGGAATCAGCCCCAGCATTTT

D gene: .
CDR3 length: 11
J gene: TRBJ2-2
clone size: .
V gene: TRBV5-1
CDR3 protein: CASSLSGELFF
CDR3 DNA: TGCGCCAGCAGCTTGTCCGGGGAGCTGTTTTTT

D gene: TRBD1
CDR3 length: 14
J gene: TRBJ2-7
clone size: .
V gene: TRBV25-1
CDR3 protein: CASEKGTDPYEQYF
CDR3 DNA: TGTGCCAGCGAAAAAGGGACAGATCCCTACGAGCAGTACTTC

D gene: .
CDR3 length: 13
J gene: TRBJ1-1
clone size: .
V gene: TRBV29-1
CDR3 protein: CSVMGRYNTEAFF
CDR3 DNA: TGCAGCGTTATGGGCCGGTACAACACTGAAGCTTTCTTT

D gene: .
CDR3 length: 14
J gene: TRBJ2-1
clone size: .
V gene: TRBV28
CDR3 protein: CASRPEYSYNEQFF
CDR3 DNA: TGTGCCAGCAGACCCGAATACTCCTACAATGAGCAGTTCTTC

D gene: .
CDR3 length: 15
J gene: TRBJ2-1
clone size: .
V gene: TRBV14
CDR3 protein: CASSLKQGLHNEQFF
CDR3 DNA: TGTGCCAGCAGCCTAAAACAGGGCCTACACAATGAGCAGTTCTTC

D gene: TRBD1
CDR3 length: 15
J gene: TRBJ2-7
clone size: .
V gene: TRBV5-4
CDR3 protein: CASSRQGTGDYEQYF
CDR3 DNA: TGTGCCAGCAGCCGACAGGGAACAGGTGACTACGAGCAGTACTTC

D gene: .
CDR3 length: 13
J gene: TRBJ1-5
clone size: few
V gene: TRBV29-1
CDR3 protein: CSVRAGRNQPQHF
CDR3 DNA: TGCAGCGTTCGAGCAGGGCGAAATCAGCCCCAGCATTTT

D gene: .
CDR3 length: 14
J gene: TRBJ2-1
clone size: .
V gene: TRBV29-1
CDR3 protein: CSVDPGLDYNEQFF
CDR3 DNA: TGCAGCGTTGATCCGGGACTTGACTACAATGAGCAGTTCTTC

D gene: .
CDR3 length: 15
J gene: TRBJ2-1
clone size: few
V gene: TRBV28
CDR3 protein: CASSEVGPWSGEQFF
CDR3 DNA: TGTGCCAGCAGCGAGGTCGGACCCTGGAGTGGTGAGCAGTTCTTC

D gene: TRBD2
CDR3 length: 15
J gene: TRBJ2-1
clone size: .
V gene: TRBV5-1
CDR3 protein: CASSPGLAGANEQFF
CDR3 DNA: TGCGCCAGCAGCCCGGGACTAGCGGGCGCCAATGAGCAGTTCTTC

D gene: .
CDR3 length: 17
J gene: TRBJ1-3
clone size: .
V gene: TRBV7-9
CDR3 protein: CASSPWGGVSSGNTIYF
CDR3 DNA: TGTGCCAGCAGCCCCTGGGGGGGTGTAAGCTCTGGAAACACCATATATTTT

D gene: .
CDR3 length: 16
J gene: TRBJ2-7
clone size: few
V gene: TRBV5-4
CDR3 protein: CASSLALGSPQDEQYF
CDR3 DNA: TGTGCCAGCAGCTTGGCCTTGGGTAGCCCCCAGGACGAGCAGTACTTC

D gene: .
CDR3 length: 13
J gene: TRBJ1-1
clone size: .
V gene: TRBV6-6
CDR3 protein: CASIPWGDVVAFF
CDR3 DNA: TGTGCCAGCATCCCCTGGGGGGATGTAGTCGCTTTCTTT

D gene: .
CDR3 length: 15
J gene: TRBJ2-1
clone size: .
V gene: TRBV5-1
CDR3 protein: CASSLGGPRRNEQFF
CDR3 DNA: TGCGCCAGCAGCTTAGGAGGACCCCGGCGGAATGAGCAGTTCTTC

D gene: .
CDR3 length: 14
J gene: TRBJ1-1
clone size: once
V gene: TRBV6-5
CDR3 protein: CASSVGGIVTEAFF
CDR3 DNA: TGTGCCAGCAGTGTAGGGGGTATTGTCACTGAAGCTTTCTTT

D gene: TRBD2
CDR3 length: 14
J gene: TRBJ2-2
clone size: .
V gene: TRBV5-1
CDR3 protein: CASRPGLATGELFF
CDR3 DNA: TGCGCCAGCAGGCCGGGACTAGCGACCGGGGAGCTGTTTTTT

D gene: TRBD1
CDR3 length: 17
J gene: TRBJ2-2
clone size: few
V gene: TRBV7-2
CDR3 protein: CASSLRSRDRVTVELFF
CDR3 DNA: TGTGCCAGCAGCTTAAGGTCACGTGACAGGGTGACGGTGGAGCTGTTTTTT

D gene: TRBD1
CDR3 length: 14
J gene: TRBJ1-1
clone size: .
V gene: TRBV19
CDR3 protein: CASSTMTGTTEAFF
CDR3 DNA: TGTGCCAGTAGCACGATGACAGGGACCACTGAAGCTTTCTTT

D gene: TRBD1
CDR3 length: 13
J gene: TRBJ1-1
clone size: .
V gene: TRBV29-1
CDR3 protein: CSVDRTGNTEAFF
CDR3 DNA: TGCAGCGTTGACAGGACAGGGAACACTGAAGCTTTCTTT

D gene: TRBD1
CDR3 length: 12
J gene: TRBJ1-5
clone size: .
V gene: TRBV29-1
CDR3 protein: CSAGQGDQPQHF
CDR3 DNA: TGCAGCGCGGGACAGGGGGACCAGCCCCAGCATTTT

D gene: .
CDR3 length: 15
J gene: TRBJ2-2
clone size: .
V gene: TRBV4-1
CDR3 protein: CASSPLEKGTGELFF
CDR3 DNA: TGCGCCAGCAGCCCTCTGGAGAAGGGCACCGGGGAGCTGTTTTTT

D gene: .
CDR3 length: 13
J gene: TRBJ1-2
clone size: .
V gene: TRBV30
CDR3 protein: CAWSHRGVDGYTF
CDR3 DNA: TGTGCCTGGAGCCACCGGGGGGTAGATGGCTACACCTTC

D gene: .
CDR3 length: 14
J gene: TRBJ1-3
clone size: .
V gene: TRBV11-2
CDR3 protein: CASSLEPSGNTIYF
CDR3 DNA: TGTGCCAGCAGCTTAGAGCCCTCTGGAAACACCATATATTTT

D gene: .
CDR3 length: 14
J gene: TRBJ1-5
clone size: few
V gene: TRBV28
CDR3 protein: CASSPYRGNQPQHF
CDR3 DNA: TGTGCCAGCAGTCCCTACCGGGGCAATCAGCCCCAGCATTTT

D gene: .
CDR3 length: 14
J gene: TRBJ1-3
clone size: .
V gene: TRBV27
CDR3 protein: CASRGTISGNTIYF
CDR3 DNA: TGTGCCAGCAGAGGGACAATTTCTGGAAACACCATATATTTT

D gene: TRBD2
CDR3 length: 16
J gene: TRBJ2-3
clone size: .
V gene: TRBV4-1
CDR3 protein: CASSQDASGSLDTQYF
CDR3 DNA: TGCGCCAGCAGCCAAGATGCTAGCGGGAGCTTAGATACGCAGTATTTT

D gene: TRBD2
CDR3 length: 15
J gene: TRBJ2-1
clone size: few
V gene: TRBV7-2
CDR3 protein: CASSSTSVAYNEQFF
CDR3 DNA: TGTGCCAGCAGCTCGACTAGCGTAGCCTACAATGAGCAGTTCTTC

D gene: TRBD2
CDR3 length: 16
J gene: TRBJ2-7
clone size: .
V gene: TRBV28
CDR3 protein: CASSASGRGTPYEQYF
CDR3 DNA: TGTGCCAGCAGTGCCAGCGGGAGGGGGACCCCCTACGAGCAGTACTTC